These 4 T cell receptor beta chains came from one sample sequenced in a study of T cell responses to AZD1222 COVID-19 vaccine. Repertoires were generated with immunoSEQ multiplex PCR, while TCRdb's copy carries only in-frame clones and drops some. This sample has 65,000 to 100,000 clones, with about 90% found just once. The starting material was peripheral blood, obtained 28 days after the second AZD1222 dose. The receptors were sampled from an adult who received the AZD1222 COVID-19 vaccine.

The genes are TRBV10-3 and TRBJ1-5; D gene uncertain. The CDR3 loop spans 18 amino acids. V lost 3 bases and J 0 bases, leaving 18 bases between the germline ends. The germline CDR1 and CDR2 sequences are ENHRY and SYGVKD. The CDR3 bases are TGTGCCATCAGTGACCTTACCCACTCGACTTATAGCAATCAGCCCCAGCATTTT. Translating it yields CAISDLTHSTYSNQPQHF.

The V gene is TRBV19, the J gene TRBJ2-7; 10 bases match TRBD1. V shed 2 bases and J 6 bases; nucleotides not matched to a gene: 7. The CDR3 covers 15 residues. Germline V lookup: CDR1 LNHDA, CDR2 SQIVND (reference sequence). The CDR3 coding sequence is TGTGCCAGTAGTATAAATGACAGGGGGCCGGGCGAGCAGTACTTC. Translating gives CASSINDRGPGEQYF.

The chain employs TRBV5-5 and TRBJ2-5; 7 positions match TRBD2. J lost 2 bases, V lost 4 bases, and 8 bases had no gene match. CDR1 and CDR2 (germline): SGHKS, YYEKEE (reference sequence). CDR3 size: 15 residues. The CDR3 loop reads CASSPPPAGQETQYF. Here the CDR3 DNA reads TGTGCCAGCAGCCCGCCCCCAGCGGGGCAAGAGACCCAGTACTTC. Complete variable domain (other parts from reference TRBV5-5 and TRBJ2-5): DAGVTQSPTHLIKTRGQQVTLRCSPISGHKSVSWYQQVLGQGPQFIFQYYEKEERGRGNFPDRFSARQFPNYSSELNVNALLLGDSALYLCASSPPPAGQETQYFGPGTRLLVL.

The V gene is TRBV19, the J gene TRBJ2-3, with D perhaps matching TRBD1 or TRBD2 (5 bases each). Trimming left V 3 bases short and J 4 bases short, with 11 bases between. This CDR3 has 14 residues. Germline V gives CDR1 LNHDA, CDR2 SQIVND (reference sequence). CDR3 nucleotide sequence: TGTGCCAGTAGTATGGGCCAGGGAGCAGATACGCAGTATTTT. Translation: CASSMGQGADTQYF. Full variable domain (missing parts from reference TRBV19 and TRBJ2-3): DGGITQSPKYLFRKEGQNVTLSCEQNLNHDAMYWYRQDPGQGLRLIYYSQIVNDFQKGDIAEGYSVSREKKESFPLTVTSAQKNPTAFYLCASSMGQGADTQYFGPGTRLTVL.